This is a list of T cell receptor beta chains from one sample in a study of blood T cell repertoires in COVID-19. Assay used: immunoSEQ multiplex PCR; TCRdb lists only in-frame clones, some missing. This sample has fewer than 300,000 clones, with roughly 91% found just once. The sequenced sample was peripheral blood. These receptors all stem from a man aged 25 to 40 with acute or convalescent COVID-19. The CDR3 runs from the conserved cysteine through the conserved F or W.

j_gene: TRBJ2-1; v_gene: TRBV6-5; CDR3aa: CASSSPGSPPYNEQFF
j_gene: TRBJ1-1; v_gene: TRBV6-5; CDR3aa: CASNRGGADTEAFF
j_gene: TRBJ2-7; v_gene: TRBV19; CDR3aa: CASSSSSGFYEQYF
j_gene: TRBJ2-5; v_gene: TRBV28; CDR3aa: CASSSSGIIETQYF
j_gene: TRBJ2-5; v_gene: TRBV6-1; CDR3aa: CASSEFKPGTQYF
j_gene: TRBJ2-3; v_gene: TRBV5-1; CDR3aa: CASSYGGATDTQYF
j_gene: TRBJ1-1; v_gene: TRBV27; CDR3aa: CASSRSDWENTEAFF
j_gene: TRBJ1-1; v_gene: TRBV9; CDR3aa: CASSGRQGPTMMNTEAFF
j_gene: TRBJ2-3; v_gene: TRBV6-5; CDR3aa: CASSYSGTSVRDTQYF
j_gene: TRBJ1-2; v_gene: TRBV28; CDR3aa: CASTYTNYGYTF
j_gene: TRBJ2-5; v_gene: TRBV7-3; CDR3aa: CASSPSGGETQYF
j_gene: TRBJ1-1; v_gene: TRBV27; CDR3aa: CASSQRDRGLGTEAFF
j_gene: TRBJ1-5; v_gene: TRBV21-1; CDR3aa: CASSNSGTGLSQPQHF
j_gene: TRBJ2-6; v_gene: TRBV11-2; CDR3aa: CASTIGGSGANVLTF
j_gene: TRBJ1-1; v_gene: TRBV28; CDR3aa: CATLGGNTEAFF
j_gene: TRBJ2-1; v_gene: TRBV7-3; CDR3aa: CASSPGTSGGYEQFF
j_gene: TRBJ2-1; v_gene: TRBV9; CDR3aa: CASSVPTSPIDNEQFF
j_gene: TRBJ1-3; v_gene: TRBV30; CDR3aa: CAWSATGFGNTIYF
j_gene: TRBJ1-5; v_gene: TRBV5-5; CDR3aa: CASRATLGNQPQHF
j_gene: TRBJ2-7; v_gene: TRBV11-2; CDR3aa: CASSLVSRGQYF
j_gene: TRBJ2-3; v_gene: TRBV7-9; CDR3aa: CASNLEGGRDTQYF
j_gene: TRBJ2-2; v_gene: TRBV5-5; CDR3aa: CASSLSSGGATGELFF
j_gene: TRBJ1-2; v_gene: TRBV28; CDR3aa: CASAPELTGRSYGYTF
j_gene: TRBJ1-1; v_gene: TRBV30; CDR3aa: CAWSVSRWAFF
j_gene: TRBJ1-1; v_gene: TRBV7-9; CDR3aa: CASSLLSEAFF
j_gene: TRBJ1-2; v_gene: TRBV6-6; CDR3aa: CASRTGGSYGYTF
j_gene: TRBJ1-5; v_gene: TRBV10-3; CDR3aa: CAISESKQGFNQPQHF
j_gene: TRBJ1-6; v_gene: TRBV10-2; CDR3aa: CASSEFSSPLHF
j_gene: TRBJ1-1; v_gene: TRBV3-1/TRBV3-2; CDR3aa: CASSQLQGVAFF
j_gene: TRBJ1-6; v_gene: TRBV2; CDR3aa: CATKRTGNSPLHF
j_gene: TRBJ1-4; v_gene: TRBV5-1; CDR3aa: CASSVDRGNEKLFF
j_gene: TRBJ2-5; v_gene: TRBV10-1; CDR3aa: CASSADRGLETQYF
j_gene: TRBJ2-7; v_gene: TRBV2; CDR3aa: CASSRLAGGPGEQYF
j_gene: TRBJ2-2; v_gene: TRBV5-1; CDR3aa: CASSLSSGGAPGELFF
j_gene: TRBJ1-4; v_gene: TRBV19; CDR3aa: CASSRQEKLFF
j_gene: TRBJ1-1; v_gene: TRBV5-1; CDR3aa: CASGTSNTEAFF
j_gene: TRBJ1-1; v_gene: TRBV19; CDR3aa: CASSMGTTGNTEAFF
j_gene: TRBJ2-1; v_gene: TRBV30; CDR3aa: CAWSGRSPYNEQFF
j_gene: TRBJ2-5; v_gene: TRBV5-6; CDR3aa: CASSSQRGQETQYF
j_gene: TRBJ2-5; v_gene: TRBV13; CDR3aa: CASSLGPPWGKTQYF
j_gene: TRBJ2-7; v_gene: TRBV4-1; CDR3aa: CASSQELGVYEQYF
j_gene: TRBJ1-5; v_gene: TRBV3-1/TRBV3-2; CDR3aa: CASSIQGRPNQPQHF
j_gene: TRBJ1-1; v_gene: TRBV7-9; CDR3aa: CASSVPTGTPIEAFF
j_gene: TRBJ2-5; v_gene: TRBV18; CDR3aa: CASSPWREGQETQYF
j_gene: TRBJ1-2; v_gene: TRBV28; CDR3aa: CASDRQGDYTF
j_gene: TRBJ1-2; v_gene: TRBV25-1; CDR3aa: CASSREIAYGYTF
j_gene: TRBJ1-3; v_gene: TRBV5-1; CDR3aa: CASSSAGTAGNTIYF
j_gene: TRBJ1-2; v_gene: TRBV11-2; CDR3aa: CASSLWRGEDYGYTF
j_gene: TRBJ2-7; v_gene: TRBV4-1; CDR3aa: CASSTGQGFDEQYF
j_gene: TRBJ1-1; v_gene: TRBV7-9; CDR3aa: CASSFAGGNTEAFF
j_gene: TRBJ2-7; v_gene: TRBV5-1; CDR3aa: CASSLVWGPYEQYF
j_gene: TRBJ2-3; v_gene: TRBV28; CDR3aa: CATYNTGLAGSTDTQYF
j_gene: TRBJ1-1; v_gene: TRBV28; CDR3aa: CASSWDRFFNTEAFF
j_gene: TRBJ1-4; v_gene: TRBV2; CDR3aa: CASSPWHNEKLFF
j_gene: TRBJ2-3; v_gene: TRBV30; CDR3aa: CAWSVLLADTQYF
j_gene: TRBJ1-5; v_gene: TRBV29-1; CDR3aa: CSARQGGSNQPQHF
j_gene: TRBJ2-1; v_gene: TRBV7-9; CDR3aa: CASSSLAGVVYNEQFF